A selection of T cell receptor beta chains follows, all from one sample in a study of T cell changes during pregnancy in multiple sclerosis. TCRdb's table, derived via immunoSEQ multiplex PCR, lists solely in-frame clones and lacks some. The table has 57,000 or so clones, roughly 88% seen once. Here the sequenced sample was peripheral blood, taken in the third trimester of pregnancy. These receptor sequences come from a female donor in good health, enrolled as a control in a pregnancy study. CDR3s include the opening cysteine and the closing phenylalanine or tryptophan.

TRBV2	TRBJ1-2	CASSEGIPANYGYTF
TRBV6-4	TRBJ2-7	CARRSGRVSYEQYF
TRBV10-3	TRBJ2-2	CAISDRNGELFF
TRBV5-8	TRBJ2-1	CASSSLAVNNEQFF
TRBV5-1	TRBJ1-1	CASSFSTGQTEAFF
TRBV10-3	TRBJ2-7	CAIRTGTGGLYEQYF
TRBV4-3	TRBJ2-1	CASSQDLGLAGGSYNEQFF
TRBV6-1	TRBJ2-1	CASSAGLDRNEQFF
TRBV7-9	TRBJ2-7	CASSLLGTTGNF
TRBV10-3	TRBJ1-1	CAIRDLWRDSEAFF
TRBV19	TRBJ1-2	CASSLDGTVRLGYTF
TRBV5-5	TRBJ1-1	CASIPRGWGTEAFF
TRBV7-9	TRBJ1-2	CASSPRTGEGYGYTF
TRBV29-1	TRBJ2-7	CSAGTGGYEQYF
TRBV30	TRBJ2-1	CAWSVFGSYNEQFF
TRBV10-3	TRBJ2-2	CAIRTIAGGTGELFF
TRBV19	TRBJ1-2	CASKNVPRGSGIGYTF
TRBV18	TRBJ2-3	CASSPERGGLDTQYF
TRBV19	TRBJ1-4	CASFSLGHPNEKLFF
TRBV7-2	TRBJ2-6	CASRWRALSGANVLTF
TRBV7-9	TRBJ2-2	CASSLGTSGSNTGELFF
TRBV2	TRBJ2-5	CASSEGGQGQETQYF
TRBV29-1	TRBJ1-1	CSLKGTGNTEAFF
TRBV9	TRBJ2-1	CASSVQNEQFF
TRBV7-2	TRBJ2-1	CASSSTSGGVYNEQFF
TRBV6-5	TRBJ2-5	CASSYSAGVSETQYF
TRBV30	TRBJ2-1	CAWSVDPASGRINEQFF
TRBV10-3	TRBJ2-1	CAISAGTSNEQFF
TRBV19	TRBJ2-3	CASSPRGASTDTQYF
TRBV27	TRBJ1-2	CASSSSGTGYGYTF
TRBV18	TRBJ2-5	CASSPAGTSGRKTQYF
TRBV5-1	TRBJ2-6	CASSLVTGPSSGANVLTF